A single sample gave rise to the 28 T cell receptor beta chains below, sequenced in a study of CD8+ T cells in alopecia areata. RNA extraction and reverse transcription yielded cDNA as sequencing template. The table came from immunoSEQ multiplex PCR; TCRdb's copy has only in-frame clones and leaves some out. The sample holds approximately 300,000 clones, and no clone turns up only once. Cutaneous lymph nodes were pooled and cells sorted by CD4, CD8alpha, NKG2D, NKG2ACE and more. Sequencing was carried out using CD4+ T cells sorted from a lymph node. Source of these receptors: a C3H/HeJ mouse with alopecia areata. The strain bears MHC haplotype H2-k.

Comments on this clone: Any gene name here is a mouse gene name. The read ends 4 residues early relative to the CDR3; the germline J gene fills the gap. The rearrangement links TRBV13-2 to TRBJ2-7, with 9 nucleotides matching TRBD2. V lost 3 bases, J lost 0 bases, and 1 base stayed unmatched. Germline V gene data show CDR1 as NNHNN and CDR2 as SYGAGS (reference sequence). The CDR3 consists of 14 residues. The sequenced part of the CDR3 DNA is TGTGCCAGCGGTGTCTGGGGGGGCTCCTAT. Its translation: CASGVWGGSY. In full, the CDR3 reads CASGVWGGSYEQYF.

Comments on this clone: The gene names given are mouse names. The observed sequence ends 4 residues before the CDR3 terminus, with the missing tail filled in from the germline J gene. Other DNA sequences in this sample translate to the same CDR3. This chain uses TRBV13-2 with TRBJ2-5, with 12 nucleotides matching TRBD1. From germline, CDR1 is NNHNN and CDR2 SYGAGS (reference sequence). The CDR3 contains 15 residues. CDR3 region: CASGGTGGAGDTQYF. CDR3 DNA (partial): TGTGCCAGCGGCGGGACAGGGGGCGCAGGTGAC.

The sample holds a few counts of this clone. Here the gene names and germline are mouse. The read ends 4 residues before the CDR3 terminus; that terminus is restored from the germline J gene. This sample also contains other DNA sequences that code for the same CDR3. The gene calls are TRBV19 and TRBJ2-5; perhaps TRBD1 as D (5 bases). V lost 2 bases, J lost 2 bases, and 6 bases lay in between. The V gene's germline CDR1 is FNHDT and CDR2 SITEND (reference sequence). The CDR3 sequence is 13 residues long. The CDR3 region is CASSMRGQDTQYF. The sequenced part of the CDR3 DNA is TGTGCCAGCAGTATGAGGGGCCAAGAC.

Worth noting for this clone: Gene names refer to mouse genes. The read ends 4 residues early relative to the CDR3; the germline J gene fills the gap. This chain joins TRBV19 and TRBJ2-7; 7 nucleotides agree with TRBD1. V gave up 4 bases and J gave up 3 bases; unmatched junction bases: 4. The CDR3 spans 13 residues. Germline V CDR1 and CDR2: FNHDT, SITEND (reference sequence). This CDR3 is CASSFGTVYEQYF. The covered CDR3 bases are TGTGCCAGCAGTTTTGGGACAGTCTAT.

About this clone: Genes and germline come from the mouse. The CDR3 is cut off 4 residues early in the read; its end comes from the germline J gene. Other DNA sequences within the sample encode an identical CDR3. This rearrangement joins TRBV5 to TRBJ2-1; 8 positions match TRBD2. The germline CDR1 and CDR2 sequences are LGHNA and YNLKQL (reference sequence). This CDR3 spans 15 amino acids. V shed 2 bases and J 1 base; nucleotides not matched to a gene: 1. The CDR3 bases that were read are TGTGCCAGCAGCCAAACTGGGGGCAACTATGCT. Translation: CASSQTGGNYA. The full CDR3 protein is CASSQTGGNYAEQFF.

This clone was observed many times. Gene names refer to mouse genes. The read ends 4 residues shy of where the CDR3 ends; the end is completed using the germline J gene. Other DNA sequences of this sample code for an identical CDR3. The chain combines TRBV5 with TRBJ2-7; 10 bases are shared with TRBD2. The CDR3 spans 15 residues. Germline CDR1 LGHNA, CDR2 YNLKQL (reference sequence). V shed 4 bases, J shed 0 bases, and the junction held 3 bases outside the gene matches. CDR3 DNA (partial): TGTGCCAGCAGCCCGGACTGGGGGAGCTCCTAT. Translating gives CASSPDWGSSY. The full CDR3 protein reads CASSPDWGSSYEQYF.

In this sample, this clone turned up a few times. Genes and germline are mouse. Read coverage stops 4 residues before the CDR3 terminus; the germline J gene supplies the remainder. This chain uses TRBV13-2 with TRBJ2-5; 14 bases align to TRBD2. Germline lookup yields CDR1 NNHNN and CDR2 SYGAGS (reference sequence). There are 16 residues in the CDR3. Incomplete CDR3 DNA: TGTGCCAGCGGCCCGGGACTGGGGGGGCGCGTAGAC. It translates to CASGPGLGGRVD. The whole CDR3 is CASGPGLGGRVDTQYF.

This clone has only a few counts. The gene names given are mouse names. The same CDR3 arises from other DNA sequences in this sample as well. The CDR3 sequence: CASSPGQNYEQYF. The CDR3 DNA, read in part, is TGTGCCAGCAGCCCGGGACAAAATTAT. This rearrangement joins TRBV14 to TRBJ2-7; possibly TRBD1 for D (6 bases). The sequence runs out 4 residues before the end of the CDR3; the remainder is reconstructed from the germline J gene. Germline lookup yields CDR1 SGHDT and CDR2 FRDEAV. This CDR3 has 13 amino acids.

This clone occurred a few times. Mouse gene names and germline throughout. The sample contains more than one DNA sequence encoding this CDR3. Incomplete CDR3 DNA: TGTGCCAGCAGTGATCGCACAGGGGACACCGGG. Protein product: CASSDRTGDTG. The full CDR3 protein is CASSDRTGDTGQLYF. The V gene is TRBV13-1, the J gene TRBJ2-2; TRBD1 aligns across 7 bases. The CDR3 goes on 4 residues after the read ends, and that part is filled in from the germline J gene. Unmatched junction bases numbered 3, after V lost 1 base and J lost 3 bases. This CDR3 comprises 15 residues. Germline V lookup: CDR1 NSHNY, CDR2 SYGAGN.

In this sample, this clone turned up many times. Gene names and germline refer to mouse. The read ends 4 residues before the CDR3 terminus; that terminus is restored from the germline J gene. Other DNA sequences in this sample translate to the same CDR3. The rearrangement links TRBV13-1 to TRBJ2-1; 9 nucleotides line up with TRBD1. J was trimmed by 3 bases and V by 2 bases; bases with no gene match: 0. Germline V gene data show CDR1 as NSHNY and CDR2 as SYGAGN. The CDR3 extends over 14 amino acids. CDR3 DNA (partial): TGTGCCAGCAGTGAGGGACAGGGCTATGCT. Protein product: CASSEGQGYA. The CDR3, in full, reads CASSEGQGYAEQFF.

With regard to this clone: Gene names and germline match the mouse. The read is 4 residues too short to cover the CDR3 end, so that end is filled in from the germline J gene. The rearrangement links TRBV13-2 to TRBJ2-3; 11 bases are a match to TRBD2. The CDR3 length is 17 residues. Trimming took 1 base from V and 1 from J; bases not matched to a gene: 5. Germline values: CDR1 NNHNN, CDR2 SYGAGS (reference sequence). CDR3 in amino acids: CASGDLTGGAGAETLYF. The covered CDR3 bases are TGTGCCAGCGGTGATCTCACTGGGGGGGCCGGTGCAGAA.

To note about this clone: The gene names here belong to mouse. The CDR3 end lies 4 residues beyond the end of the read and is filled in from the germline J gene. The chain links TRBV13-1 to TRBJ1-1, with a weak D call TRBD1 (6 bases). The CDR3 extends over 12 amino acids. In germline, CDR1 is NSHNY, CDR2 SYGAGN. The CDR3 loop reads CASSERGTEVFF. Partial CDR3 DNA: TGTGCCAGCAGTGAGAGGGGGACA.

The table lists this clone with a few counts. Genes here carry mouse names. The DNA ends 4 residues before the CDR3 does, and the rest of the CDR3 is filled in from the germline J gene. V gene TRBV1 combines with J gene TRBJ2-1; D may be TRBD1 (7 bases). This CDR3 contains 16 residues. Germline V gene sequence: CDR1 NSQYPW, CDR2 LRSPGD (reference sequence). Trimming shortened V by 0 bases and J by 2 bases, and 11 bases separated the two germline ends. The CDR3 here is CTCSADPRGDYAEQFF. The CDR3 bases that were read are TGCACCTGCAGTGCAGATCCCAGGGGGGACTATGCT.

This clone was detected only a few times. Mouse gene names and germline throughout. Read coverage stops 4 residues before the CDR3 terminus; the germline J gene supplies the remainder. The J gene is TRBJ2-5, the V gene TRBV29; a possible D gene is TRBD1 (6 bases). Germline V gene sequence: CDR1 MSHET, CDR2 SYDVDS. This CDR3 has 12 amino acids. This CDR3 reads CASSSGEDTQYF. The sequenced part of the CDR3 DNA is TGTGCTAGCAGTTCAGGGGAGGAC.

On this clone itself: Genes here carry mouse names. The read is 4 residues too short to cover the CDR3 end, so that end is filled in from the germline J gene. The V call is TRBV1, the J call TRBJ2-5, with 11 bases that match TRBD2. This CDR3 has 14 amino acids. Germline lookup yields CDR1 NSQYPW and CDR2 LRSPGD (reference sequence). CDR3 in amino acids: CTCSVGLGEDTQYF. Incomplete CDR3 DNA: TGCACCTGCAGTGTGGGACTGGGGGAAGAC.

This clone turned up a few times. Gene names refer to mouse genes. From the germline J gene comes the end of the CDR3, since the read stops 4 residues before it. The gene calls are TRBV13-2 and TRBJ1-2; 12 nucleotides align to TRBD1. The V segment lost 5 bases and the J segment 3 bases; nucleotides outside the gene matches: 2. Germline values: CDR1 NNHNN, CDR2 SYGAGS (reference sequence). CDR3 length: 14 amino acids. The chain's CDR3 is CASGWDRGHSDYTF. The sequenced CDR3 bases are TGTGCCAGCGGCTGGGACAGGGGGCACTCC.

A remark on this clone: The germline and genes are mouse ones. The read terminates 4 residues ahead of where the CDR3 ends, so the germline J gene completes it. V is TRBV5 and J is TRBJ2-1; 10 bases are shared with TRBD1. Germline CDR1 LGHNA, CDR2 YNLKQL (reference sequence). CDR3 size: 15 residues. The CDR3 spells CASSQTGTGESEQFF. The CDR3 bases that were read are TGTGCCAGCAGCCAAACCGGGACAGGGGAATCT.

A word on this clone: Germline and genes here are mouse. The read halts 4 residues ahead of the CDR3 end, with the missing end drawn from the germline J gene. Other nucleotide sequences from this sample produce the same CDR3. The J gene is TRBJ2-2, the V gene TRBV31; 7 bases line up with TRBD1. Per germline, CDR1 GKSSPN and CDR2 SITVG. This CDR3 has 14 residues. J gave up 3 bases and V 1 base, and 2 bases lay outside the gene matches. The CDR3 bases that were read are TGTGCCTGGAGTCGGCAGGGGGACACCGGG. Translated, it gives CAWSRQGDTG. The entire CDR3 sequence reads CAWSRQGDTGQLYF.

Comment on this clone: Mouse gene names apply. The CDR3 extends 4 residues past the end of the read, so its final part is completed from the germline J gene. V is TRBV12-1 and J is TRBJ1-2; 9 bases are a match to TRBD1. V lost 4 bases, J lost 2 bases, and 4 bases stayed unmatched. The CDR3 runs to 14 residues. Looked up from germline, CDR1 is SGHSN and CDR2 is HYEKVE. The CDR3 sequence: CASSRTGENSDYTF. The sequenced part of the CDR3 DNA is TGTGCCAGCTCCCGGACAGGGGAGAACTCC.

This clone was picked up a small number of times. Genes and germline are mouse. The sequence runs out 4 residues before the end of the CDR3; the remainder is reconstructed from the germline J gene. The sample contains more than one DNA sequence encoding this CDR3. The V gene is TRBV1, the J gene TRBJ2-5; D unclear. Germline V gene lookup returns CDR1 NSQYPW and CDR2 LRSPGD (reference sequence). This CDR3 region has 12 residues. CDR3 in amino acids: CTCSAGGDTQYF. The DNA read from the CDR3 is TGCACCTGCAGTGCCGGAGGGGAC.

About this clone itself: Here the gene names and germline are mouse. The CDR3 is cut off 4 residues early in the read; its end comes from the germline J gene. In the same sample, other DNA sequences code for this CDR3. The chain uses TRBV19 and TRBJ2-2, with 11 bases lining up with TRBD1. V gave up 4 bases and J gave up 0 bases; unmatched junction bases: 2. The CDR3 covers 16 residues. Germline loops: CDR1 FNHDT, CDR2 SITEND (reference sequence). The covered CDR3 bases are TGTGCCAGCAGTCGGGGACAGGGGGCAAACACCGGG. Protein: CASSRGQGANTG. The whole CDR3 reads CASSRGQGANTGQLYF. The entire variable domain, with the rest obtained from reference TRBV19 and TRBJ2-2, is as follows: GGIITQTPKFLIGQEGQKLTLKCQQNFNHDTMYWYRQDSGKGLRLIYYSITENDLQKGDLSEGYDASREKKSSFSLTVTSAQKNEMAVFLCASSRGQGANTGQLYFGEGSKLTVL.

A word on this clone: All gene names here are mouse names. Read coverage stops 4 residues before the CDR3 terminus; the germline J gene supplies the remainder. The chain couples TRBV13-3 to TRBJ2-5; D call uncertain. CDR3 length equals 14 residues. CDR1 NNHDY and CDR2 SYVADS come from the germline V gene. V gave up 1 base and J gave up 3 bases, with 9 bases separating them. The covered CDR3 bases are TGTGCCAGCAGTGATCCCAGGAAACAAGAC. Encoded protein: CASSDPRKQD. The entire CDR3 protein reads CASSDPRKQDTQYF.

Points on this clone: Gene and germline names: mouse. The CDR3 loop is CTCSADPGASTGQLYF. CDR3 DNA (partial): TGCACCTGCAGTGCAGATCCAGGGGCGAGCACCGGG. This chain joins TRBV1 and TRBJ2-2; D possibly corresponds to TRBD1 (6 bases). The CDR3 extends 4 residues past the end of the read, so its final part is completed from the germline J gene. V gave up 0 bases and J gave up 4 bases, with 12 bases separating them. The CDR3 totals 16 residues. Germline V gene sequence: CDR1 NSQYPW, CDR2 LRSPGD (reference sequence).

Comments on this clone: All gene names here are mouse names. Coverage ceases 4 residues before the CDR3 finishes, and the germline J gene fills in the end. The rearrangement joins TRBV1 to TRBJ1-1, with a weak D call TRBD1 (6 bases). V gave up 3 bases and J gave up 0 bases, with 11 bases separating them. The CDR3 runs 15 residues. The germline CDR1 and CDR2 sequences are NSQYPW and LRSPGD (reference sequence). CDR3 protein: CTCSAAGQTNTEVFF. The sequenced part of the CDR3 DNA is TGCACCTGCAGTGCGGCAGGACAGACAAACACA.

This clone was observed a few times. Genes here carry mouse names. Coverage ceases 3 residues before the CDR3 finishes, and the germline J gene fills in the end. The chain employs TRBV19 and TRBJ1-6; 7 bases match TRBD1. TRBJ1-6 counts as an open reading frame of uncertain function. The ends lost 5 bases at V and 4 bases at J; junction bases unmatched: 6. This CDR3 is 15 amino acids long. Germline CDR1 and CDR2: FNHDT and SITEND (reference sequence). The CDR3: CASRKNRGYNSPLYF. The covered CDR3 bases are TGTGCCAGCAGAAAAAACAGGGGTTATAATTCGCCC.

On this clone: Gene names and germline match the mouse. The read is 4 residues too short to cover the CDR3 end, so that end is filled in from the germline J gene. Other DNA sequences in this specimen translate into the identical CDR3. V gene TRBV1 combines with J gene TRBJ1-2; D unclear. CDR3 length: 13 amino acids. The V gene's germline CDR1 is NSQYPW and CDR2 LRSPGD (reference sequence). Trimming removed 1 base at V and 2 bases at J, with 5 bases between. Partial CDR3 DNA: TGCACCTGCAGTGCAGTGGGGAACTCC. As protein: CTCSAVGNS. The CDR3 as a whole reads CTCSAVGNSDYTF.

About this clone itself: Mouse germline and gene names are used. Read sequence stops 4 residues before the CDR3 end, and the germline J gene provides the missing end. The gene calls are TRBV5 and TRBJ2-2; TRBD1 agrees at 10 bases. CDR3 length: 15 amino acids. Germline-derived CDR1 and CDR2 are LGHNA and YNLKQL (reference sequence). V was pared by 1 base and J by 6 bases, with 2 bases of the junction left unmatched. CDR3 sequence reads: CASSQAGTGAGQLYF. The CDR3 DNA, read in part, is TGTGCCAGCAGCCAAGCCGGGACAGGGGCCGGG.

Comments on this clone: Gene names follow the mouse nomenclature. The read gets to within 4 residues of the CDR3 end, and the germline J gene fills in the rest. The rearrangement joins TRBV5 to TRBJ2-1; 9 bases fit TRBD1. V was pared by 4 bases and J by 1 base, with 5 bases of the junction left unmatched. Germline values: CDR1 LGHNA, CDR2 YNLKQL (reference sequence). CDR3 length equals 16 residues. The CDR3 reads CASSPPGTGNYAEQFF. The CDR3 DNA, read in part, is TGTGCCAGCAGCCCCCCCGGGACAGGGAACTATGCT.